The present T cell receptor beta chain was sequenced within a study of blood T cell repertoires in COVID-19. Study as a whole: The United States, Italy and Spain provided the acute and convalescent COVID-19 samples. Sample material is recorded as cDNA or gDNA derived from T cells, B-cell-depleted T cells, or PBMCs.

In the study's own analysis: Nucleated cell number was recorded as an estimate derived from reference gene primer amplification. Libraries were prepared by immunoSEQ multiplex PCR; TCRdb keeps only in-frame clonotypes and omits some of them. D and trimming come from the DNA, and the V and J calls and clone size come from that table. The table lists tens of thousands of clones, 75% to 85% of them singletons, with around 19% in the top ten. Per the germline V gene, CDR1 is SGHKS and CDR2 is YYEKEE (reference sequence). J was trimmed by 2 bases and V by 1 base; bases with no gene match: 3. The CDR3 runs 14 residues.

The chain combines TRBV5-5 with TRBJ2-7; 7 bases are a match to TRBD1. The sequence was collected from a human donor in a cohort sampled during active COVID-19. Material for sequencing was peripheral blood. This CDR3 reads CASSLTGTAYEQYF. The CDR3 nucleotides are TGTGCCAGCAGCTTGACCGGGACAGCCTACGAGCAGTACTTC.